Following are 6 T cell receptor beta chains from one sample sequenced in a study of T cell repertoires in cytomegalovirus infection. TCRdb fed the reads into MiXCR, producing one record per CDR3 protein. Altogether a few hundred thousand distinct CDR3 sequences are present, roughly an eighth being singletons, with the ten largest covering 8.8%. Sample: PBMCs. Receptors originate from a human donor in good health (CMV status not recorded). Some clones in this sample may be carry-over from other donors' samples.

This clonotype occurred many times. The V and J genes are TRBV4-1 and TRBJ1-5; D gene uncertain. Germline loops: CDR1 MGHRA, CDR2 YSYEKL. The CDR3 is 13 amino acids. Trimming removed 0 bases from V and 6 bases from J, with 6 bases in between. CDR3 in amino acids: CASSQDRIQPQHF. The DNA for the CDR3 is TGCGCCAGCAGCCAAGATCGGATTCAGCCCCAGCATTTT.

This chain uses TRBV11-2 with TRBJ2-7; D is possibly TRBD2 (6 bases). Germline CDR1 reads SGHAT; CDR2 reads FQNNGV. The CDR3 has 12 residues. V lost 5 bases, J lost 5 bases, and 10 bases lay in between. The CDR3 DNA follows: TGTGCCAGCAGCCGGGAGAGCCACGAGCAGTACTTC. Its translation: CASSRESHEQYF.

This clonotype was counted only a few times. The chain couples TRBV4-1 to TRBJ1-3, with unresolved D. Trimming took off 1 base at V and 4 bases at J, with 20 bases between the two ends. Germline V gene sequence: CDR1 MGHRA, CDR2 YSYEKL. The CDR3 totals 18 residues. CDR3: CASSQVKLSITLGNTIYF. The CDR3 DNA sequence: TGCGCCAGCAGCCAAGTGAAATTGAGCATAACTCTGGGAAACACCATATATTTT.

The table lists this clonotype with many counts. V is TRBV20-1 and J is TRBJ2-2, with 8 positions matching TRBD1. Trimming at V came to 3 bases and at J to 5 bases, leaving 5 bases not matched to a gene. Germline values: CDR1 DFQATT, CDR2 SNEGSKA (reference sequence). The CDR3 runs 14 residues. The CDR3 DNA reads TGCAGTGCTAGGCCTCAGGGGGCGACCGGGGAGCTGTTTTTT. This codes for CSARPQGATGELFF.

In its sample, this clonotype was seen a few times. The V and J genes are TRBV7-2 and TRBJ2-1; 7 bases are a match to TRBD1. V lost 4 bases, J lost 15 bases, and 6 bases stayed unmatched. There are 11 residues in the CDR3. The germline gives CDR1 SGHTA, CDR2 FQGNSA. This chain's CDR3 is CASSSGQLTFF. CDR3 in DNA: TGTGCCAGCAGCTCGGGACAGCTAACGTTCTTC.

This clonotype occurred many times. The chain links TRBV19 to TRBJ1-5, with D tentatively TRBD1 (5 bases). In germline, CDR1 is LNHDA, CDR2 SQIVND (reference sequence). The CDR3 runs 16 residues. With 3 bases removed from V and 2 bases from J, the gap between germline ends came to 14 bases. CDR3 nucleotide sequence: TGTGCCAGTAGTATTGGTGGCGGGGGGGGCAATCAGCCCCAGCATTTT. Residues: CASSIGGGGGNQPQHF.